This entry features one T cell receptor (beta chain) sequence. These data are taken from a study of T cell responses to AZD1222 COVID-19 vaccine. The wider study: Whether given at about 4 or about 12 weeks, second doses were pooled.

Germline values: CDR1 SNHLY, CDR2 FYNNEI. Trimming pared 5 bases from V and 4 bases from J, leaving 11 bases between. The CDR3 totals 13 residues. The data were produced by immunoSEQ multiplex PCR, yet TCRdb's version contains in-frame clones alone and is incomplete. This sample has 99,000 or so clones, with 89% found just once. The chain employs TRBV2 and TRBJ1-1, with D perhaps matching TRBD1 (5 bases). The receptor's source is an adult in good health. The starting material was peripheral blood, obtained on day 0 of AZD1222 vaccination. CDR3 DNA sequence: TGTGCCAGCAGTATCGACAGTCCCACTGAAGCTTTCTTT. Its translation is CASSIDSPTEAFF.